This T cell receptor (beta chain) was captured in a study of blood T cell repertoires in COVID-19. In the study overall: Some COVID-19 samples were acute and others convalescent; all came from the United States, Italy and Spain. Sources were T cells, B-cell-depleted T cells, or PBMCs; the material itself was cDNA or gDNA.

Sequencing was performed with immunoSEQ multiplex PCR; in TCRdb, only in-frame clones are kept and a portion is missing. This sample carries roughly 180,000 clones, roughly 76% of them seen once, and the ten largest clones take approximately 10%. Seattle enrolled patients during active infection and tracked them longitudinally. The CDR3 is 15 amino acids. The ends were cut back, 8 bases at V and 0 bases at J, with 13 bases in the middle. Germline lookup yields CDR1 SGHVS and CDR2 FQNEAQ. The sample taken for sequencing was peripheral blood. The rearrangement uses TRBV7-8 and TRBJ1-4, with D maybe TRBD1 (5 bases). The clonotype was recovered from a middle-aged woman with COVID-19, enrolled during active disease. The chain's CDR3 is CASGRGGSTNEKLFF. The CDR3 DNA reads TGTGCCAGCGGCCGTGGGGGGTCAACTAATGAAAAACTGTTTTTT.